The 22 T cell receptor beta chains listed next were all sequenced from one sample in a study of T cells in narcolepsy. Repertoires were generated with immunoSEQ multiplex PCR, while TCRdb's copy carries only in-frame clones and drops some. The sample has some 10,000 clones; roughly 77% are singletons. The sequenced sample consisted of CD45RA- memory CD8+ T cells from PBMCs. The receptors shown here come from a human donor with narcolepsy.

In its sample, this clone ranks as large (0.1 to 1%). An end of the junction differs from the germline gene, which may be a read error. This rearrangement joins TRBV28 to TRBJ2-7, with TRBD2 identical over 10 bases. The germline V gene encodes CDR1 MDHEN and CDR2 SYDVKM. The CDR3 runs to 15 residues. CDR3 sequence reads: CASSLPGLATGEQHF. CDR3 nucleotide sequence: TGTGCCAGCAGTTTACCGGGACTAGCGACGGGGGAGCAGCACTTC.

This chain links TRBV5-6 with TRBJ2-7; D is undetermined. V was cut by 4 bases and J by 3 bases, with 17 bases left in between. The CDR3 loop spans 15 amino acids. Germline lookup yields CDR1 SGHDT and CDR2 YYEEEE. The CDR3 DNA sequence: TGTGCCAGCAGCATCCCAGGTGAGGCGGACTACGAGCAGTACTTC. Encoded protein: CASSIPGEADYEQYF. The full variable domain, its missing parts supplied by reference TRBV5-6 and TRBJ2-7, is DAGVTQSPTHLIKTRGQQVTLRCSPKSGHDTVSWYQQALGQGPQFIFQYYEEEERQRGNFPDRFSGHQFPNYSSELNVNALLLGDSALYLCASSIPGEADYEQYFGPGTRLTVT.

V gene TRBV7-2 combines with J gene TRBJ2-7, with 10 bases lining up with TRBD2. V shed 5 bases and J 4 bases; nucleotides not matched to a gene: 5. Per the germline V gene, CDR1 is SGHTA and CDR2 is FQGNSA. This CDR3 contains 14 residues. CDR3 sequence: CASSPWTSGYEQYF. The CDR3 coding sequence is TGTGCCAGCAGCCCATGGACTAGCGGATACGAGCAGTACTTC.

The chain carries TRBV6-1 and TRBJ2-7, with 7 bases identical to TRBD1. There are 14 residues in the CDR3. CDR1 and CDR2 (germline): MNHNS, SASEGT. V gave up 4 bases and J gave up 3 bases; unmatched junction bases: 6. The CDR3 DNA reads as TGTGCCAGCAGTGCCTGGGACAGCGGCTACGAGCAGTACTTC. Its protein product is CASSAWDSGYEQYF.

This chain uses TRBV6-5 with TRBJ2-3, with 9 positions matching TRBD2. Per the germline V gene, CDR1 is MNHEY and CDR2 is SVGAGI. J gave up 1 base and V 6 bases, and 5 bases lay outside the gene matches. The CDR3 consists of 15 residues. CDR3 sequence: CASSPWTSGTDTQYF. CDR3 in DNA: TGTGCCAGCAGCCCCTGGACTAGCGGCACAGATACGCAGTATTTT.

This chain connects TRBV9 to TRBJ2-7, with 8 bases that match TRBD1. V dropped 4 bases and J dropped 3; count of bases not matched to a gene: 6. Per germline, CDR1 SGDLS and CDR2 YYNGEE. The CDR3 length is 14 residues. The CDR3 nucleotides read TGTGCCAGCAGCTCCGGGACAGGCGGCTACGAGCAGTACTTC. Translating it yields CASSSGTGGYEQYF.

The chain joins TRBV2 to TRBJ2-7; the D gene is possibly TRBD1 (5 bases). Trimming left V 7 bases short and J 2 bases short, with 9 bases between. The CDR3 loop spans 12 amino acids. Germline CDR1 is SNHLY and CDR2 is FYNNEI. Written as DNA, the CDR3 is TGTGCCAGCAATGACAGAACCTACGAGCAGTACTTC. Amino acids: CASNDRTYEQYF.

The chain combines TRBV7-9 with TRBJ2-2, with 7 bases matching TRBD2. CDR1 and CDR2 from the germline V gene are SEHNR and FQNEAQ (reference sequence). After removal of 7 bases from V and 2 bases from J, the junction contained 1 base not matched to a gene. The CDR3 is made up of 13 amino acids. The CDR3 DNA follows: TGTGCCAGCACGGGGGGTAACACCGGGGAGCTGTTTTTT. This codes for CASTGGNTGELFF.

The CDR3 coding sequence is TGTGCCAGTAGTCCGAAGCGGGACGGGGCATTGGGCGAGCAGTACTTC. It encodes CASSPKRDGALGEQYF. The rearrangement uses TRBV19 and TRBJ2-7, with 7 positions matching TRBD2. The CDR3 totals 16 residues. The germline gives CDR1 LNHDA, CDR2 SQIVND (reference sequence). Losses at the gene ends were 5 bases for V and 6 bases for J; bases not matched to a gene: 16.

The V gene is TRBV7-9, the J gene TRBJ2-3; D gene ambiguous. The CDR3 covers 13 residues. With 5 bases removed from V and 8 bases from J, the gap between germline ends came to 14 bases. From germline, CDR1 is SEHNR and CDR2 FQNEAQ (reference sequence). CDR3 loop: CASSLTGPVTQYF. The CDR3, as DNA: TGTGCCAGCAGCCTTACCGGTCCAGTTACGCAGTATTTT.

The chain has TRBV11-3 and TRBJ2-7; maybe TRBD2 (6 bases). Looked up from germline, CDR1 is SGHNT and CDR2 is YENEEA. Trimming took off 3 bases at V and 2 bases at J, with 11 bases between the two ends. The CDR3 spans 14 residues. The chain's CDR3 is CASSLTEGTYEQYF. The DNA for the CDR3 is TGTGCCAGCAGCTTGACGGAGGGAACCTACGAGCAGTACTTC.

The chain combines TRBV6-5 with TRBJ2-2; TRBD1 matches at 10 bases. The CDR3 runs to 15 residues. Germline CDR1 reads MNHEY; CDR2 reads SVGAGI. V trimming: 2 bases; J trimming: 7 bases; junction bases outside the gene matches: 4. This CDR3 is CASSYGTGEIGELFF. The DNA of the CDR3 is TGTGCCAGCAGTTACGGGACAGGGGAGATCGGGGAGCTGTTTTTT.

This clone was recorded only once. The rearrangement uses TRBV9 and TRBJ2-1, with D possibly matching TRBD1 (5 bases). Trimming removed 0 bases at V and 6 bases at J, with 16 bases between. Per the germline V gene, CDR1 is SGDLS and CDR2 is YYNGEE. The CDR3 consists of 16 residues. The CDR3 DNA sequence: TGTGCCAGCAGCGTAGAGGCCGCGCAGGGTTCCAATGAGCAGTTCTTC. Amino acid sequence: CASSVEAAQGSNEQFF.

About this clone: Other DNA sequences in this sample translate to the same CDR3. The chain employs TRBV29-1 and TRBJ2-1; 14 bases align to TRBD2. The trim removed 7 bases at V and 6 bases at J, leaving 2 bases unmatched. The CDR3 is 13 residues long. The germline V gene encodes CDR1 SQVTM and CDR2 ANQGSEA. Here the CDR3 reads CSGGLAGANEQFF. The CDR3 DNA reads TGCAGCGGGGGACTAGCGGGAGCCAATGAGCAGTTCTTC.

The CDR3 DNA reads as TGCGCCAGCAGCCGCACAGGGGAAGACACTGAAGCTTTCTTT. Its protein product is CASSRTGEDTEAFF. The chain is built from TRBV4-1 and TRBJ1-1; 7 positions match TRBD1. This CDR3 region has 14 residues. Trimming took 4 bases from V and 3 from J; bases not matched to a gene: 5. Germline-derived CDR1 and CDR2 are MGHRA and YSYEKL.

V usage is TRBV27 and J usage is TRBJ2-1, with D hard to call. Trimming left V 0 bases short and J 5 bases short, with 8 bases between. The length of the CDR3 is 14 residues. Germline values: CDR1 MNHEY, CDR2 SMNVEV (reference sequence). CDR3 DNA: TGTGCCAGCAGTTTATCGCCAGGACACAATGAGCAGTTCTTC. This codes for CASSLSPGHNEQFF.

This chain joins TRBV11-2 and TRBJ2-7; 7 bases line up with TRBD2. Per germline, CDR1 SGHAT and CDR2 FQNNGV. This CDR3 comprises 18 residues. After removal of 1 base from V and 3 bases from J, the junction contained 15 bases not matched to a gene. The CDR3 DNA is TGTGCCAGCAGCTTAGCCCCCCCGGTCGGACGGGACTACTACGAGCAGTACTTC. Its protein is CASSLAPPVGRDYYEQYF.

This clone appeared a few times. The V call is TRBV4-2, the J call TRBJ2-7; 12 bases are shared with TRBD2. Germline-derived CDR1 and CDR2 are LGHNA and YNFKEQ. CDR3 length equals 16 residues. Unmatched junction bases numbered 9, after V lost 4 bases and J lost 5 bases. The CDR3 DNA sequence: TGTGCCAGCAGCCCCGGTAGTCTAGCGGGGGGGAACGAGCAGTACTTC. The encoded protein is CASSPGSLAGGNEQYF.

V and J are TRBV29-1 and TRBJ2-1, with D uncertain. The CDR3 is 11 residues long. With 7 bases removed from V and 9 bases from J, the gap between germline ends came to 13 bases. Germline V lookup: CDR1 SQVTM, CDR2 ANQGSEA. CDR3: CSAPSVGEQFF. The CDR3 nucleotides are TGCAGCGCCCCCTCGGTTGGTGAGCAGTTCTTC.

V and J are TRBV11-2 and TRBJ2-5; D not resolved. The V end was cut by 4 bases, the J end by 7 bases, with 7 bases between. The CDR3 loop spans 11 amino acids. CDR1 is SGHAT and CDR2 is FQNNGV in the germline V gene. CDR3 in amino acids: CASSSLGTQYF. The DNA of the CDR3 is TGTGCCAGCAGCTCCCTAGGGACCCAGTACTTC.

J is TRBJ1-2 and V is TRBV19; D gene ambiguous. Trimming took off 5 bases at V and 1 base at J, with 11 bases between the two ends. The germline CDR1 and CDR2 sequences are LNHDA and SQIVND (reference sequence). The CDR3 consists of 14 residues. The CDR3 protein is CASSAERFNYGYTF. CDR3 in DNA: TGTGCCAGTAGTGCTGAACGTTTTAACTATGGCTACACCTTC. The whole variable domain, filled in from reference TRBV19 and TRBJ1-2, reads DGGITQSPKYLFRKEGQNVTLSCEQNLNHDAMYWYRQDPGQGLRLIYYSQIVNDFQKGDIAEGYSVSREKKESFPLTVTSAQKNPTAFYLCASSAERFNYGYTFGSGTRLTVV.

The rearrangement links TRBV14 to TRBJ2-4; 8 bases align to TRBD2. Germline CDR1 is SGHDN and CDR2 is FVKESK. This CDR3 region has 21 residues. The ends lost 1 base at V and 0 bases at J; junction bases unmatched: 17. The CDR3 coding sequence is TGTGCCAGCAGCCAAGGAGCGTTCACAGCGGGGGTGAATCTAGCCAAAAACATTCAGTACTTC. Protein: CASSQGAFTAGVNLAKNIQYF.